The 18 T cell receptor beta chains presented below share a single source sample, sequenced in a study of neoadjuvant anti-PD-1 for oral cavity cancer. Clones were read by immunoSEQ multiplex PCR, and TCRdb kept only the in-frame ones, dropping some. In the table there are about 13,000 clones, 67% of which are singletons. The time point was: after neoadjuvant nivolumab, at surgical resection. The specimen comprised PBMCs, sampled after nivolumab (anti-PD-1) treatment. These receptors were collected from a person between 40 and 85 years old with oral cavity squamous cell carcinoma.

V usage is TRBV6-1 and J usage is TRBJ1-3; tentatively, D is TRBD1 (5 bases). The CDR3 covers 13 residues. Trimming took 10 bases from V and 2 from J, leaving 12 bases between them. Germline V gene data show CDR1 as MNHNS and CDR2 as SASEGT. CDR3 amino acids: CATQGGAGNTIYF. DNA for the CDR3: TGTGCCACGCAGGGTGGTGCTGGAAACACCATATATTTT.

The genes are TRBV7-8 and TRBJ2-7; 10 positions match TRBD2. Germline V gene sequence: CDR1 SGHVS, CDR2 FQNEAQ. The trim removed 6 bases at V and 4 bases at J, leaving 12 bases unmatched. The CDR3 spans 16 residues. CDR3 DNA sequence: TGTGCCAGCAGGGTAACTCTAGCGGGAGACGGATACGAGCAGTACTTC. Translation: CASRVTLAGDGYEQYF.

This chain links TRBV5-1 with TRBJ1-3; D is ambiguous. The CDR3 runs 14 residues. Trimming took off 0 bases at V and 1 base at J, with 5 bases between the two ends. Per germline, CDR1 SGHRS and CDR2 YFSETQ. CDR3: CASSLGDSGNTIYF. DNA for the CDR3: TGCGCCAGCAGCTTGGGGGATTCTGGAAACACCATATATTTT. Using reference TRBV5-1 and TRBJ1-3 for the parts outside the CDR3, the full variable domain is KAGVTQTPRYLIKTRGQQVTLSCSPISGHRSVSWYQQTPGQGLQFLFEYFSETQRNKGNFPGRFSGRQFSNSRSEMNVSTLELGDSALYLCASSLGDSGNTIYFGEGSWLTVV.

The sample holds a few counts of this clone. The CDR3 loop reads CASSPGIANTGELFF. For the CDR3, the DNA is TGTGCCAGCAGTCCGGGGATCGCGAACACCGGGGAGCTGTTTTTT. The chain recombines TRBV6-1 with TRBJ2-2, with D possibly being TRBD2 (5 bases). This CDR3 has 15 amino acids. Germline V gene sequence: CDR1 MNHNS, CDR2 SASEGT. V lost 5 bases, J lost 0 bases, and 10 bases lay in between.

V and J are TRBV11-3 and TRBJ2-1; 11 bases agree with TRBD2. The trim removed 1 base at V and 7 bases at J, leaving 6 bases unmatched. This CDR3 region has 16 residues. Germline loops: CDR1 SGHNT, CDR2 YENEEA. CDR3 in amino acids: CASSLGTSGSMNEQFF. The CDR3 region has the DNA TGTGCCAGCAGCTTAGGTACTAGCGGGAGCATGAATGAGCAGTTCTTC.

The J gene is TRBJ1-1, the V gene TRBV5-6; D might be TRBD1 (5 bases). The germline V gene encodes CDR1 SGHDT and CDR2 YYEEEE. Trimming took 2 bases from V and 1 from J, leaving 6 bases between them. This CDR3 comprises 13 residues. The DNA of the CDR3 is TGTGCCAGCAGCTTAGGGGCGAACACTGAAGCTTTCTTT. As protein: CASSLGANTEAFF.

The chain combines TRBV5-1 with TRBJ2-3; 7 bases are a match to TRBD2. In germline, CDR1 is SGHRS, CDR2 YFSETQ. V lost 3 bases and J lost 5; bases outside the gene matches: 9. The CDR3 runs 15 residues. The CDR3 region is CASSWTGGGGDTQYF. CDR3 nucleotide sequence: TGCGCCAGCAGCTGGACGGGGGGAGGTGGAGATACGCAGTATTTT.

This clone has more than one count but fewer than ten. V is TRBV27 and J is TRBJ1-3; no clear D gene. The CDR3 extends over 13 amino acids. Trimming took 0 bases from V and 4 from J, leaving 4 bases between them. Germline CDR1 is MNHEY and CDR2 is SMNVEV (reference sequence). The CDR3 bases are TGTGCCAGCAGTTTATCGGCCGGAAACACCATATATTTT. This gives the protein CASSLSAGNTIYF.

Here the CDR3 DNA reads TGTGCCATCAGTGAGTCCGGGGGGCAAGAGACCCAGTACTTC. It yields the protein CAISESGGQETQYF. The rearrangement links TRBV10-3 to TRBJ2-5; 7 positions match TRBD2. The CDR3 has 14 amino acids. V trimming: 0 bases; J trimming: 2 bases; junction bases outside the gene matches: 0. Germline CDR1 ENHRY, CDR2 SYGVKD.

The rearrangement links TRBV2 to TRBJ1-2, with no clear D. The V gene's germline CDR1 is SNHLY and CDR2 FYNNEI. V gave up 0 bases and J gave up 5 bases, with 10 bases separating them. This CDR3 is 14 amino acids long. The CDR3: CASSEAWQEYGYTF. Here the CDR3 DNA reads TGTGCCAGCAGTGAAGCGTGGCAGGAGTATGGCTACACCTTC.

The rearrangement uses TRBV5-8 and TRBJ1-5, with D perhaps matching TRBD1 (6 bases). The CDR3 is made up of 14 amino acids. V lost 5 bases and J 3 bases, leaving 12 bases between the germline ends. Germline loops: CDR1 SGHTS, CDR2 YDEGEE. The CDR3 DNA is TGTGCCAGCAGGACAGGTCGGGCCAATCAGCCCCAGCATTTT. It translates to CASRTGRANQPQHF.

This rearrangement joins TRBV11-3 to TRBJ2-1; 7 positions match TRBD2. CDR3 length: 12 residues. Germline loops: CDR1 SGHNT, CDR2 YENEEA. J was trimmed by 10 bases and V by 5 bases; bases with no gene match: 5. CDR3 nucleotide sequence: TGTGCCAGCAGCGCCCGAGCGGGAGAGCAGTTCTTC. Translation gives CASSARAGEQFF. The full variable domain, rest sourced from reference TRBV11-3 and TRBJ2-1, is EAGVVQSPRYKIIEKKQPVAFWCNPISGHNTLYWYLQNLGQGPELLIRYENEEAVDDSQLPKDRFSAERLKGVDSTLKIQPAELGDSAVYLCASSARAGEQFFGPGTRLTVL.

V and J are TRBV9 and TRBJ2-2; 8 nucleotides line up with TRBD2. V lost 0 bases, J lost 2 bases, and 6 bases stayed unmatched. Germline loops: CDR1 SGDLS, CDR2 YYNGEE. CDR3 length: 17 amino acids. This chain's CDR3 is CASSVGSSGSNTGELFF. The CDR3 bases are TGTGCCAGCAGCGTAGGAAGCAGCGGGAGCAACACCGGGGAGCTGTTTTTT.

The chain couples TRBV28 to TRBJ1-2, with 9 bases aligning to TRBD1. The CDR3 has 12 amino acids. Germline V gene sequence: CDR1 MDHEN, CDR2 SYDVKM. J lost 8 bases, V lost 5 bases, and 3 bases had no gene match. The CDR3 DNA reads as TGTGCCAGCAGTCTAGGGACAGGGGGCTACACCTTC. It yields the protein CASSLGTGGYTF.

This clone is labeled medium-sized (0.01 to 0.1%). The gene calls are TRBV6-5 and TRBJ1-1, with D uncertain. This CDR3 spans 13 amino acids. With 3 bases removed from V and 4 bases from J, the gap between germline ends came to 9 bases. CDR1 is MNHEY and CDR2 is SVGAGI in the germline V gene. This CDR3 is CASSYNEGTEAFF. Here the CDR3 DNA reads TGTGCCAGCAGTTATAACGAGGGCACTGAAGCTTTCTTT.

CDR3 residues: CASSRGGAPTSTQYF. CDR3 DNA sequence: TGTGCCAGCAGCAGAGGAGGGGCCCCCACTTCCACGCAGTATTTT. J is TRBJ2-3 and V is TRBV11-2; a possible D gene is TRBD2 (6 bases). Germline CDR1 is SGHAT and CDR2 is FQNNGV. The CDR3 has 15 amino acids. Deletions cut 5 bases from V and 9 bases from J, with 21 bases between. Drawing the rest from reference TRBV11-2 and TRBJ2-3, the complete variable domain is EAGVAQSPRYKIIEKRQSVAFWCNPISGHATLYWYQQILGQGPKLLIQFQNNGVVDDSQLPKDRFSAERLKGVDSTLKIQPAKLEDSAVYLCASSRGGAPTSTQYFGPGTRLTVL.

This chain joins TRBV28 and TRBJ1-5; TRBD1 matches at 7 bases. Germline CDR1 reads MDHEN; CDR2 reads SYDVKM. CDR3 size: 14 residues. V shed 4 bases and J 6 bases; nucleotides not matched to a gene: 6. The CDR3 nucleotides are TGTGCCAGCAGTTCAGACAGGGAGGCTCAGCCCCAGCATTTT. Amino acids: CASSSDREAQPQHF.

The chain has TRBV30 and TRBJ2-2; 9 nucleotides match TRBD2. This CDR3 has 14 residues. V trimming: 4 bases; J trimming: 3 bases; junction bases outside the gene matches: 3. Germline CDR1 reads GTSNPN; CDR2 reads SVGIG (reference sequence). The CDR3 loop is CAWTSGMDTGELFF. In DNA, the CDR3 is TGTGCCTGGACTAGCGGGATGGACACCGGGGAGCTGTTTTTT.